This T cell receptor beta chain emerged from a study of blood T cell repertoires in COVID-19. V was pared by 0 bases and J by 1 base, with 11 bases between. There are 16 residues in the CDR3. Germline CDR1 reads WNHNN; CDR2 reads SYGVQD (reference sequence). The method was immunoSEQ multiplex PCR; TCRdb's version includes in-frame clones alone and lacks a portion of them. In the table there are roughly 460,000 clones, around nine tenths of which are singletons. The sample taken for sequencing was peripheral blood. This TCR was recovered from a man aged 18 to 35 with COVID-19, enrolled during active disease. The chain uses TRBV10-1 and TRBJ2-3, with D perhaps matching TRBD1 (6 bases). Here the CDR3 DNA reads TGCGCCAGCAGTGAGTCGGTGGGGGCCGGCACAGATACGCAGTATTTT. Protein product: CASSESVGAGTDTQYF.